These 20 T cell receptor beta chains were all obtained from the same sample, sequenced in a study of molecular identifiers for immune sequencing clone quantification. TCRdb re-analysed the PCR reads in MiXCR, keeping a single row per CDR3 protein. Of 35,000 or so distinct CDR3 sequences in the sample, about a fifth were seen once. The sequenced sample consisted of naive CD8+ T cells from blood, with Jurkat cell RNA spiked in. Subset given: FACS-sorted CD8+CD4-CCR7+CD45RA+ naive T cells. These receptors were taken from a human donor in good health. Some libraries in this study had Jurkat cell RNA spiked in.

A remark on this clonotype: Possible read error: a much larger clone is one base away. The chain links TRBV4-1 to TRBJ2-3; no firm D call. V lost 0 bases and J lost 0, with 7 bases in between. The CDR3 contains 15 residues. Germline loops: CDR1 MGHRA, CDR2 YSYEKL. The CDR3 loop reads CASSQEARSTDTQYF. The DNA for the CDR3 is TGCGCCAGCAGCCAAGAGGCCAGAAGCACAGATACGCAGTATTTT.

This clonotype came up a few times. This may come from a read error, since a much larger clone is one base off. This chain links TRBV6-5 with TRBJ2-3; 10 bases align to TRBD1. This CDR3 is built from 15 residues. CDR1 is MNHEY and CDR2 is SVGAGI in the germline V gene. The CDR3 DNA is TGTGTCAGCAGTACCGTACGGACAGGGGGAGATACGCAGTATTTT. It translates to CVSSTVRTGGDTQYF.

This clonotype was found many times. This chain uses TRBV4-1 with TRBJ1-1, with 7 bases identical to TRBD1. The V gene's germline CDR1 is MGHRA and CDR2 YSYEKL. Trimming removed 2 bases from V and 5 bases from J; junction bases left unmatched: 8. The CDR3 is 15 amino acids. The CDR3 sequence is CASSQFNRGQTEAFF. The CDR3 nucleotides are TGCGCCAGCAGCCAATTCAACAGGGGTCAGACTGAAGCTTTCTTT.

This clonotype was seen repeatedly, ten times or more. The V and J genes are TRBV5-1 and TRBJ2-2; maybe TRBD1 (6 bases). The CDR3 is 17 amino acids. Trimming removed 2 bases from V and 7 bases from J, with 21 bases in between. Germline CDR1 reads SGHRS; CDR2 reads YFSETQ. The DNA for the CDR3 is TGCGCCAGCAGCTTCGCCGAGACAGGCTGGGGGAACGGGGAGCTGTTTTTT. Amino acid sequence: CASSFAETGWGNGELFF.

This clonotype was picked up a small number of times. This rearrangement joins TRBV6-5 to TRBJ2-3, with TRBD1 matching 10 bases. Germline V lookup: CDR1 MNHEY, CDR2 SVGAGI. V shed 0 bases, J shed 5 bases, and the junction held 8 bases outside the gene matches. CDR3 length: 17 residues. CDR3 protein: CASSYSAGTGVGDTQYF. DNA of the CDR3: TGTGCCAGCAGTTACTCCGCCGGGACAGGGGTAGGAGATACGCAGTATTTT.

This clonotype was counted at least ten times. This chain links TRBV15 with TRBJ2-3; a weak D match, TRBD2 (5 bases). This CDR3 is 16 amino acids long. Germline V gives CDR1 LNHNV, CDR2 YYDKDF (reference sequence). V shed 0 bases and J shed 1 base, with 11 bases lying between them. CDR3 DNA: TGTGCCACCAGCAGAGATGGTGGGCGGGGCACAGATACGCAGTATTTT. It encodes CATSRDGGRGTDTQYF.

The gene calls are TRBV11-2 and TRBJ1-6, with TRBD1 identical over 7 bases. The germline CDR1 and CDR2 sequences are SGHAT and FQNNGV. CDR3 size: 15 residues. V lost 5 bases and J lost 7; bases outside the gene matches: 8. The CDR3 DNA is TGTGCCAGCAGCGAATGGACAGGCCGAAATTCACCCCTCCACTTT. Protein product: CASSEWTGRNSPLHF.

The sample holds many counts of this clonotype. The V gene is TRBV20-1, the J gene TRBJ2-7, with 12 bases lining up with TRBD2. The CDR3 is 16 residues long. V lost 2 bases to trimming and J lost 6 bases; unmatched junction nucleotides: 11. CDR1 and CDR2 (germline): DFQATT, SNEGSKA (reference sequence). CDR3 protein: CSARSLTSGSNREQYF. The CDR3 DNA follows: TGCAGTGCTAGAAGTCTGACTAGCGGGAGTAACCGCGAGCAGTACTTC.

This clonotype was seen a few times. This sequence may be a read error, since a much larger clone differs from it by one base. The conserved phenylalanine or tryptophan normally closing the CDR3 is absent here, so this likely arose from a read error. The rearrangement uses TRBV6-2 or TRBV6-3 and TRBJ2-3; D gene unclear. V was pared by 5 bases and J by 6 bases, with 9 bases between. CDR3 length: 12 residues. CDR1 and CDR2 (germline): MNHEY, SVGEGT. The CDR3 DNA reads as TGTGCCAGCAGTAAAAGTTCGGATACGCAGTATTTG. Translation: CASSKSSDTQYL.

As to this clonotype: At one boundary the junction diverges from the germline segment, which might be a read error. This chain uses TRBV11-2 with TRBJ2-5, with 13 bases that match TRBD2. The CDR3 sequence is 16 residues long. Germline assignment: CDR1 SGHAT and CDR2 FQNNGV. CDR3 amino acids: CASSLGLAGVKETQYF. CDR3 bases: TGCGCCAGCAGCCTTGGACTAGCGGGAGTAAAGGAGACCCAGTACTTC.

There are many counts of this clonotype. The CDR3 nucleotides read TGTGCCAGCAGCTCAAACACAGGGGACAGCAAAGCTTTCTTT. This sequence encodes CASSSNTGDSKAFF. V gene TRBV7-6 combines with J gene TRBJ1-1; TRBD1 matches 7 bases. V lost 4 bases, J lost 9 bases, and 11 bases stayed unmatched. Germline CDR1 SGHVS, CDR2 FNYEAQ. This CDR3 spans 14 amino acids.

This clonotype was counted ten times or more. V gene TRBV7-9 combines with J gene TRBJ2-7; 8 bases align to TRBD1. CDR3 length equals 14 residues. CDR1 and CDR2 (germline): SEHNR, FQNEAQ (reference sequence). With V trimmed by 4 bases and J by 6 bases, 8 bases remained unmatched. The CDR3 region has the DNA TGTGCCAGCAGCTCCCGGGGACAGGTTCTCGAGCAGTACTTC. Translating gives CASSSRGQVLEQYF. Supplemented by reference TRBV7-9 and TRBJ2-7, the full variable domain reads DTGVSQNPRHKITKRGQNVTFRCDPISEHNRLYWYRQTLGQGPEFLTYFQNEAQLEKSRLLSDRFSAERPKGSFSTLEIQRTEQGDSAMYLCASSSRGQVLEQYFGPGTRLTVT.

This clonotype has a count of ten or more. CDR3 nucleotides: TGTGCCAGCAGCCAATTCACAGATACGCAGTATTTT. Translation gives CASSQFTDTQYF. The chain employs TRBV5-4 and TRBJ2-3; D is ambiguous. Germline loops: CDR1 SGHNT, CDR2 YYREEE (reference sequence). The CDR3 covers 12 residues. V was trimmed by 4 bases and J by 2 bases, leaving 5 bases between them.

Remarks on this clonotype: With a much larger clone just one base away, this may be a read error. The V call is TRBV5-3, the J call TRBJ2-2; 10 positions agree with TRBD2. TRBV5-3 is annotated as an ORF whose role is uncertain. This CDR3 spans 14 amino acids. With V trimmed by 8 bases and J by 6 bases, 7 bases remained unmatched. The CDR3: CASSGGASPGELFF. CDR3 nucleotide sequence: TGTGCCAGCAGCGGGGGGGCTAGCCCCGGGGAGCTGTTTTTT.

Judged by abundance, this clonotype is medium-sized. V is TRBV6-5 and J is TRBJ2-3; D remains unclear. The V gene lost 4 bases and the J gene lost 4 bases, with 15 bases spanning the gap. This CDR3 is 15 amino acids long. Germline CDR1 is MNHEY and CDR2 is SVGAGI. CDR3 protein: CASSLGKHFADTQYF. DNA of the CDR3: TGTGCCAGCAGTTTGGGCAAGCATTTTGCAGATACGCAGTATTTT.

This clonotype was seen at least ten times. The V call is TRBV6-1, the J call TRBJ2-7; possible D gene TRBD1, 5 bases. Trimming cost V 5 bases and J 2 bases, with 13 bases left between them. The CDR3 has 14 residues. Germline CDR1 reads MNHNS; CDR2 reads SASEGT. The CDR3 bases are TGTGCCAGCAGTCCCCCGCCAGGGACCTACGAGCAGTACTTC. It is translated as CASSPPPGTYEQYF.

This clonotype was detected a few times. The genes are TRBV2 and TRBJ1-2, with unresolved D. The CDR3 has 11 residues. Germline V gene data show CDR1 as SNHLY and CDR2 as FYNNEI. V lost 3 bases, J lost 5 bases, and 4 bases lay in between. For the CDR3, the DNA is TGTGCCAGCAGTGATACATATGGCTACACCTTC. Encoded protein: CASSDTYGYTF. Variable domain in full (rest from reference TRBV2 and TRBJ1-2): EPEVTQTPSHQVTQMGQEVILRCVPISNHLYFYWYRQILGQKVEFLVSFYNNEISEKSEIFDDQFSVERPDGSNFTLKIRSTKLEDSAMYFCASSDTYGYTFGSGTRLTVV.

By sample fraction, this clonotype is medium-sized. The V call is TRBV7-2, the J call TRBJ2-1; TRBD2 aligns across 11 bases. Germline lookup yields CDR1 SGHTA and CDR2 FQGNSA. The V gene end was trimmed by 1 base and the J gene end by 8 bases; junction bases not matched to a gene: 4. The CDR3 runs 15 residues. CDR3 region: CASSLVAGGLDEQFF. As DNA, the CDR3 is TGTGCCAGCAGCTTAGTAGCGGGAGGGCTGGATGAGCAGTTCTTC.

In its sample, this clonotype was seen many times. This chain links TRBV24-1 with TRBJ1-2; 8 nucleotides agree with TRBD1. Per germline, CDR1 KGHDR and CDR2 SFDVKD. J was trimmed by 10 bases and V by 3 bases; bases with no gene match: 21. There are 18 residues in the CDR3. The CDR3 nucleotides are TGTGCCACCAGTGATGTCGGGACAGGTCGCCCGGTGCCCCTTGTCTACACCTTC. Residues: CATSDVGTGRPVPLVYTF.

On this clonotype: This sequence may be a read error, since a much larger clone differs from it by one base. The rearrangement links TRBV27 to TRBJ1-1; no reliable D call. The CDR3 is 14 amino acids. Looked up from germline, CDR1 is MNHEY and CDR2 is SMNVEV (reference sequence). The CDR3 DNA reads TGTGCCAGCAGTTTATCGGGTCGGAACGCTGAAGCTTTCTTT. The encoded protein is CASSLSGRNAEAFF.